Listed below are T cell receptor beta chains from one sample, sequenced in a study of shared clonotypes between healthy human individuals. TCRdb keeps only in-frame clones here, not all; method: immunoSEQ multiplex PCR. This repertoire shows about 2.2 million clones, 85% to 95% found once; its top ten account for approximately 1.7%. Sample: naive CD8+ T cells from PBMCs. The receptors stem from a man aged 18-30 years in good health. Some clones in this sample may be carry-over from other donors' samples. Each CDR3 is given with its conserved first and last residue. Each record gives: V gene, CDR3 protein.

TRBV4-3 CASSQDRGLAGPHEQFF
TRBV7-9 CASSSGPAGTKTYEQYF
TRBV27 CASSERNTYEQYF
TRBV5-1 CASSPLDGSYEQYF
TRBV7-9 CASSPPGTSYEQYF
TRBV7-9 CASSPTSGRLNEQFF
TRBV27 CASSRPASGSLGEQFF
TRBV4-1 CASSQTNSGRIPSTDTQYF
TRBV5-1 CASSLAPDRVYEQYF
TRBV28 CASSLNRGYEQYF